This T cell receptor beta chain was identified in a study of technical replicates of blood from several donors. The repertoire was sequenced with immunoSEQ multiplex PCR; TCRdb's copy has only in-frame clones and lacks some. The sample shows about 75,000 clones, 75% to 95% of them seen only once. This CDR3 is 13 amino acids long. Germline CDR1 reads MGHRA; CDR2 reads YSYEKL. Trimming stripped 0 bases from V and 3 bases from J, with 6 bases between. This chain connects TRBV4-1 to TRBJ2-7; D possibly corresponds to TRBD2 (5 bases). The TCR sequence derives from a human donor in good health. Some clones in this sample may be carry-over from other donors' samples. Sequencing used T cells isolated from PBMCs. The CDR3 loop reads CASSQDRGYEQYF. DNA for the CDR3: TGCGCCAGCAGCCAAGATCGGGGCTACGAGCAGTACTTC.